This T cell receptor (beta chain) was observed in a study of cytomegalovirus exposure and HLA in healthy donors. Samples came from healthy bone marrow donors. General study findings and limits: A later analysis found most CMV-associated TCR beta chains apparently HLA-restricted. For TCR beta chains, V- and J-gene trimming was later linked to a missense DCLRE1C variant.

Both 60 Vbeta primers and 13 Jbeta primers went into the PCR. The assay was immunoSEQ multiplex PCR, and TCRdb's table has in-frame clones only and misses some. Among over 85,000 clones listed, about three quarters were seen once. Details on this clone: Its antigen remains unidentified.

Trimming shortened V by 5 bases and J by 5 bases, and 15 bases separated the two germline ends. The CDR3 sequence is 13 residues long. Germline V lookup: CDR1 SQVTM, CDR2 ANQGSEA. V usage is TRBV29-1 and J usage is TRBJ2-5; maybe TRBD1 (6 bases). The clonotype originates from a woman aged 55-75 years in good health and CMV-seropositive. Material: PBMCs. The CDR3 reads CSVLGPGVETQYF. In DNA form, the CDR3 reads TGCAGCGTTCTGGGGCCAGGGGTGGAGACCCAGTACTTC.